This T cell receptor beta chain stems from a study of blood T cell repertoires in COVID-19. About the study: The study drew acute and convalescent COVID-19 samples from the United States, Italy and Spain.

V dropped 3 bases and J dropped 6 bases, with 9 bases sitting between them. The V gene's germline CDR1 is ENHRY and CDR2 SYGVKD. CDR3 length: 13 amino acids. Study processing details: Cell counts per sample came from amplifying reference gene primers. Profiled with immunoSEQ multiplex PCR; TCRdb holds only in-frame clones, not every one. The V and J calls and the clone size are those of that table, but D and trimming were determined from the DNA. The data hold hundreds of thousands of clones, with about 89% observed a single time. Seattle patients were enrolled while actively infected and followed longitudinally.

This TCR was recovered from a woman younger than 45 with COVID-19, enrolled during active disease. The sample consisted of peripheral blood. The chain joins TRBV10-3 to TRBJ2-1; D uncertain. The CDR3 loop is CAISEGDSNEQFF. The DNA of the CDR3 is TGTGCCATCAGTGAAGGTGACTCCAATGAGCAGTTCTTC.